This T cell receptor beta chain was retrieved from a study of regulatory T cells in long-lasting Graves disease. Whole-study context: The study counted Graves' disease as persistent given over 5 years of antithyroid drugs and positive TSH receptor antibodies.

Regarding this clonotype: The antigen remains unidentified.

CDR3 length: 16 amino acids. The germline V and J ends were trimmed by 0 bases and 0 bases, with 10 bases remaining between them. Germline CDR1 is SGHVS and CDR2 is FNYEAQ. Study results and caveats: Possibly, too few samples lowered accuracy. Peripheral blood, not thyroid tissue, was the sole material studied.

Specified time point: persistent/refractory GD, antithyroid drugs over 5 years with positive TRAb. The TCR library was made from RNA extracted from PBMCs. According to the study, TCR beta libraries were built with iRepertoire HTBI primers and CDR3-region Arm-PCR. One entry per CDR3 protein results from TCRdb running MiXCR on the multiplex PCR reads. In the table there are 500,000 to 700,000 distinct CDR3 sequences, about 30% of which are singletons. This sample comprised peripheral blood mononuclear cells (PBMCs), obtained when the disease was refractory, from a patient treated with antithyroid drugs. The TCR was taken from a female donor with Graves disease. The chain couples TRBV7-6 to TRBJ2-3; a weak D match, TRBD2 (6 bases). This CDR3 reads CASSLAISGSTDTQYF. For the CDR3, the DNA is TGTGCCAGCAGCTTAGCGATAAGCGGGAGCACAGATACGCAGTATTTT.